This T cell receptor beta chain was recorded in a study of cytomegalovirus exposure and HLA in healthy donors. For this clone: What it binds is not known.

This CDR3 is 16 amino acids long. Germline trimming cut 4 bases from V and 9 bases from J; bases unmatched to any gene: 10. Looked up from germline, CDR1 is SGHTA and CDR2 is FQGNSA. Whole-study findings and limits: Donor immune exposure was known only as CMV serostatus. Sequences of the TCR beta chain were said to predict the HLA-A and HLA-B alleles of most subjects accurately. The authors listed 150 to 200 TCR beta chains as cytomegalovirus-associated.

PCR was performed using 60 Vbeta and 13 Jbeta primers. Profiling relied on immunoSEQ multiplex PCR, and the TCRdb table lists in-frame clones only, not all of them. The sample has 150,000 to 200,000 clones, about 80% seen once. Healthy donors of bone marrow made up the group. The source of this sequence is a middle-aged woman in good health and CMV-seronegative. Sequenced input: PBMCs. The chain couples TRBV7-2 to TRBJ2-1; 12 bases are shared with TRBD2. The CDR3 loop is CASSSASGRALFEQFF. CDR3 sequence (DNA): TGTGCCAGCAGCTCCGCTAGCGGGAGGGCCTTATTTGAGCAGTTCTTC.